The 19 T cell receptor beta chains presented below share a single source sample, sequenced in a study of regulatory T cells in long-lasting Graves disease. Indicated time point: persistent/refractory GD, antithyroid drugs over 5 years with positive TRAb. Researchers made the TCR library from RNA that was extracted from PBMCs. Both iRepertoire HTBI primers and Arm-PCR of CDR3 regions were used to build the TCR beta libraries. TCRdb used MiXCR to reprocess the multiplex PCR reads, holding one entry per CDR3 protein. The table lists hundreds of thousands of distinct CDR3 sequences, about 22% of them singletons. Sequencing was performed on peripheral blood mononuclear cells (PBMCs), taken when the disease was refractory, from a patient treated with antithyroid drugs. These receptors all stem from a female donor with Graves disease.

In its sample, this clonotype was seen many times. The chain links TRBV6-5 to TRBJ1-2; no firm D call. The V and J ends lost 2 bases and 4 bases respectively, with 11 bases between them. This CDR3 contains 14 residues. Germline V CDR1 and CDR2: MNHEY, SVGAGI. CDR3 sequence: CASSYQPIPYGYTF. CDR3 nucleotides: TGTGCCAGCAGTTACCAGCCCATACCCTATGGCTACACCTTC.

The rearrangement joins TRBV6-1 to TRBJ1-3; maybe TRBD1 (5 bases). Germline loops: CDR1 MNHNS, CDR2 SASEGT. V was trimmed by 1 base and J by 3 bases, leaving 10 bases between them. This CDR3 is 15 amino acids long. CDR3 nucleotides: TGTGCCAGCAGTGAAGTAGACAGCCGTGGAAACACCATATATTTT. Protein: CASSEVDSRGNTIYF.

This clonotype was seen a handful of times. The chain carries TRBV19 and TRBJ1-1; tentatively, D is TRBD1 (6 bases). The V gene lost 10 bases and the J gene lost 2 bases, with 20 bases spanning the gap. CDR3 size: 15 residues. Germline loops: CDR1 LNHDA, CDR2 SQIVND (reference sequence). CDR3 residues: CATLFSIQGNTEAFF. For the CDR3, the DNA is TGTGCCACCCTCTTTTCAATACAGGGCAACACTGAAGCTTTCTTT.

This clonotype was seen a handful of times. The V gene is TRBV19, the J gene TRBJ1-1; perhaps TRBD1 as D (5 bases). From germline, CDR1 is LNHDA and CDR2 SQIVND (reference sequence). CDR3 length equals 13 residues. Deletions cut 8 bases from V and 0 bases from J, with 10 bases between. The CDR3: CASLGRMNTEAFF. The CDR3 bases are TGTGCCAGTTTGGGACGCATGAACACTGAAGCTTTCTTT.

The chain combines TRBV4-2 with TRBJ1-3; no firm D call. The CDR3 has 17 residues. CDR1 LGHNA and CDR2 YNFKEQ come from the germline V gene. Between the trimmed V and J ends, which lost 0 bases and 1 base, there was a span of 13 bases. This chain's CDR3 is CASSQDVGGISGNTIYF. The DNA of the CDR3 is TGTGCCAGCAGCCAAGATGTAGGAGGGATTTCTGGAAACACCATATATTTT.

This clonotype has ten or more counts. The CDR3 region is CASSDPVGFLHF. CDR3 DNA: TGTGCCAGCAGTGATCCGGTGGGGTTCCTCCACTTT. The rearrangement joins TRBV25-1 to TRBJ1-6; D gene ambiguous. The CDR3 contains 12 residues. The germline V and J ends were trimmed by 3 bases and 15 bases, with 12 bases remaining between them. The germline V gene encodes CDR1 MGHDK and CDR2 SYGVNS.

As regards this clonotype: This could be a read error, since a much larger clone is one nucleotide away. Because the CDR3 is missing its conserved closing phenylalanine or tryptophan, this is likely a read error. This chain links TRBV12-3 or TRBV12-4 with TRBJ1-1; D not resolved. This CDR3 has 9 amino acids. The CDR3 DNA follows: TGTGCAACCACCACTGAAGCTTTCCTT. Its translation: CATTTEAFL.

Ten or more counts support this clonotype. In nucleotides, the CDR3 is TGTGCCAGCAGGGGAGGGGCCAAAAACATTCAGTACTTC. It encodes CASRGGAKNIQYF. V is TRBV12-3 or TRBV12-4 and J is TRBJ2-4; 7 bases map to TRBD2. With V trimmed by 6 bases and J by 1 base, 0 bases remained unmatched. This CDR3 region has 13 residues.

This clonotype was seen ten or more times. The chain uses TRBV12-5 and TRBJ2-5; D is perhaps TRBD2 (6 bases). V lost 3 bases to trimming and J lost 5 bases, with 16 bases between them. The CDR3 is made up of 15 amino acids. Germline V gives CDR1 LGHNT, CDR2 FRNRAP. The CDR3 loop is CASGFGGVSRETQYF. CDR3 nucleotides: TGTGCTAGTGGTTTTGGAGGGGTCAGTAGGGAGACCCAGTACTTC.

This clonotype was seen a few times. This sequence joins TRBV19 and TRBJ2-7; 7 bases match TRBD1. After removal of 6 bases from V and 0 bases from J, the junction contained 5 bases not matched to a gene. Germline CDR1 reads LNHDA; CDR2 reads SQIVND (reference sequence). This CDR3 is 14 amino acids long. The CDR3 nucleotides are TGTGCCAGTAGCCCGGGACAGATCTCCTACGAGCAGTACTTC. It specifies CASSPGQISYEQYF.

The sample holds many counts of this clonotype. V is TRBV7-8 and J is TRBJ2-5; a possible D gene is TRBD2 (6 bases). The V end lost 8 bases, the J end lost 7 bases, and 23 bases lay between the germline ends. Germline CDR1 reads SGHVS; CDR2 reads FQNEAQ. CDR3 length: 15 residues. CDR3 sequence: CASASSIGDFGTQYF. The DNA for the CDR3 is TGTGCCAGCGCCTCCTCCATAGGGGACTTTGGGACCCAGTACTTC.

This clonotype has ten or more counts. The J gene is TRBJ1-4, the V gene TRBV27; D remains unclear. This CDR3 region has 14 residues. V lost 2 bases, J lost 2 bases, and 6 bases lay in between. CDR1 and CDR2 (germline): MNHEY, SMNVEV (reference sequence). This CDR3 is CASSLGFTNEKLFF. CDR3 coding DNA: TGTGCCAGCAGTTTAGGGTTCACTAATGAAAAACTGTTTTTT.

In its sample, this clonotype was seen many times. The chain joins TRBV28 to TRBJ1-5; possible D gene TRBD1, 5 bases. The germline V and J ends were trimmed by 4 bases and 0 bases, with 16 bases remaining between them. Germline V gene sequence: CDR1 MDHEN, CDR2 SYDVKM. This CDR3 is built from 17 residues. The DNA of the CDR3 is TGTGCCAGCAGTTCGGAAATGGGACGGTATAGCAATCAGCCCCAGCATTTT. This encodes CASSSEMGRYSNQPQHF.

This chain joins TRBV4-1 and TRBJ1-5; 9 bases map to TRBD1. Unmatched junction bases numbered 10, after V lost 3 bases and J lost 7 bases. Germline CDR1 reads MGHRA; CDR2 reads YSYEKL. This CDR3 has 16 amino acids. The CDR3 DNA reads as TGCGCCAGCAGCCAGGAAACAGGGGGCGGGGAGCAGCCCCAGCATTTT. Translation gives CASSQETGGGEQPQHF.

This clonotype was observed a handful of times. The V gene is TRBV2, the J gene TRBJ1-1; D gene ambiguous. V was pared by 3 bases and J by 4 bases, with 15 bases between. The CDR3 spans 15 residues. From germline, CDR1 is SNHLY and CDR2 FYNNEI. CDR3 bases: TGTGCCAGCAGTGACCAAGCCACAGTGGTCACTGAAGCTTTCTTT. Protein sequence: CASSDQATVVTEAFF.

The chain couples TRBV30 to TRBJ2-1; the D is unclear. V dropped 3 bases and J dropped 5 bases, with 11 bases sitting between them. CDR1 and CDR2 (germline): GTSNPN, SVGIG (reference sequence). The CDR3 has 13 amino acids. CDR3 sequence (DNA): TGTGCCTGGAGAATGACGAACGACAATGAGCAGTTCTTC. Translated, it gives CAWRMTNDNEQFF.

This rearrangement joins TRBV5-5 to TRBJ2-2, with D possibly matching TRBD2 (7 bases). Germline V CDR1 and CDR2: SGHKS, YYEKEE (reference sequence). V was clipped by 4 bases and J by 5 bases, with 18 bases between them. The CDR3 is 16 residues long. CDR3 nucleotides: TGTGCCAGCAGCCCCATTGTCGGGGGGCGGACCGGGGAGCTGTTTTTT. Translating gives CASSPIVGGRTGELFF.

On this clonotype: The junction departs from germline at one end; a sequencing error may be responsible. The rearrangement links TRBV13 to TRBJ1-2, with unresolved D. This CDR3 contains 12 residues. Per the germline V gene, CDR1 is PRHDT and CDR2 is FYEKMQ (reference sequence). CDR3 bases: TGTGCCAGCAACTCTTTGGGCTATGGCCACACCTTC. The encoded protein is CASNSLGYGHTF.

Ten or more counts support this clonotype. The chain uses TRBV12-3 or TRBV12-4 and TRBJ1-2, with unresolved D. Trimming cost V 5 bases and J 7 bases, with 8 bases left between them. The CDR3 is made up of 11 amino acids. CDR3 residues: CASSRAFGYTF. DNA for the CDR3: TGTGCCAGCAGTCGAGCGTTTGGCTACACCTTC.